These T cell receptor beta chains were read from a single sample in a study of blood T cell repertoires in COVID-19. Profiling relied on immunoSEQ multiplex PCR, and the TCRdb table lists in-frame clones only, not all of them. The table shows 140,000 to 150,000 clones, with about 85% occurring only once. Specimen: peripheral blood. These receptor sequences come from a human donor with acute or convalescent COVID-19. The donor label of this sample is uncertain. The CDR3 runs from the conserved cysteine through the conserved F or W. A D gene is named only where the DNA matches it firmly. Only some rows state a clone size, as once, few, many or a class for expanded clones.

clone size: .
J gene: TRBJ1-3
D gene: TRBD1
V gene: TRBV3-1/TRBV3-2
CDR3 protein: CASSPRPVRGPNSGNTIYF
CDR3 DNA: TGTGCCAGCAGCCCCCGACCGGTCAGGGGGCCGAACTCTGGAAACACCATATATTTT

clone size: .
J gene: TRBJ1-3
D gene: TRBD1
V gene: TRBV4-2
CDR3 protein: CASSRDSIYSGNTIYF
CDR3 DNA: TGTGCCAGCAGCCGGGACAGCATATACTCTGGAAACACCATATATTTT

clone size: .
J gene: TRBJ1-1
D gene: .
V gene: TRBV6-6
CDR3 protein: CASSYSGGNTEAFF
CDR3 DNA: TGTGCCAGCAGTTACTCGGGGGGAAACACTGAAGCTTTCTTT

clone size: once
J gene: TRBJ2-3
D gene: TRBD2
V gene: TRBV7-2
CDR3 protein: CASSLVALAGGPEQYF
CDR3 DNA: TGTGCCAGCAGCTTAGTTGCTCTAGCGGGAGGGCCAGAGCAGTATTTT

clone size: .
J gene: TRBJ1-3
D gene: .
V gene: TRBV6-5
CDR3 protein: CASRQGHSGNTIYF
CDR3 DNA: TGTGCCAGCCGTCAGGGACACTCTGGAAACACCATATATTTT

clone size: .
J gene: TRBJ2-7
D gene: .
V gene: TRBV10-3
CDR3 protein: CAISLSAGVSYEQYF
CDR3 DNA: TGTGCCATCAGTCTCTCGGCAGGGGTTTCCTACGAGCAGTACTTC

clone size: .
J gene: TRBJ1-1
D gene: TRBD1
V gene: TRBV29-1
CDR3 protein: CSVGRAGGTEAFF
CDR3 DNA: TGCAGCGTGGGACGGGCAGGGGGCACTGAAGCTTTCTTT

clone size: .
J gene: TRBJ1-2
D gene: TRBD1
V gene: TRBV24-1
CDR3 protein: CATSDYDRGGYTF
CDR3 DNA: TGTGCCACCAGTGATTATGACAGGGGTGGCTACACCTTC

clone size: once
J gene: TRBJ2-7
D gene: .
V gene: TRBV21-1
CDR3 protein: CASSKWKDTLILYEQYF
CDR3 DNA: TGTGCCAGCAGCAAGTGGAAGGACACACTAATTCTTTACGAGCAGTACTTC

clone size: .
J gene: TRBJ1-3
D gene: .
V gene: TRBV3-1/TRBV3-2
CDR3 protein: CASSQEGAEDGNTIYF
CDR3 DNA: TGTGCCAGCAGCCAAGAAGGGGCAGAAGATGGAAACACCATATATTTT

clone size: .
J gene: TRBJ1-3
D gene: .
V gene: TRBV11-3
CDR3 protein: CASSHGGPGNTIYF
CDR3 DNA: TGTGCCAGCAGCCACGGGGGGCCTGGAAACACCATATATTTT

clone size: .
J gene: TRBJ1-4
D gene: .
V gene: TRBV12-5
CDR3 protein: CASALLENEKLFF
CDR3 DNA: TGTGCTAGTGCCCTCCTTGAGAATGAAAAACTGTTTTTT

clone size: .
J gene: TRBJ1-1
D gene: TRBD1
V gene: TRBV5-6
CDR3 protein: CASSQGQGARREAFF
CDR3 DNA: TGTGCCAGCAGCCAGGGACAGGGGGCGAGGAGAGAAGCTTTCTTT

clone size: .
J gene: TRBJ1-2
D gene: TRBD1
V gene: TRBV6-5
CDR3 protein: CASSGDRVRTYGYTF
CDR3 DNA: TGTGCCAGCAGCGGAGACAGGGTGCGCACCTATGGCTACACCTTC

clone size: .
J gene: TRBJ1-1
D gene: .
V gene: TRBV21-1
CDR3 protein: CASSTGTGDTEAFF
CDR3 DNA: TGTGCCAGCAGCACGGGGACAGGGGACACTGAAGCTTTCTTT

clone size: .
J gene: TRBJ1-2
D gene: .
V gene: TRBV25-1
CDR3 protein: CASSESGAGYGYTF
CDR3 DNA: TGTGCCAGCAGTGAATCCGGGGCGGGGTATGGCTACACCTTC

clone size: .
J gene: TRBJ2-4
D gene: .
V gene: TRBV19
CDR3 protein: CASSLVWGGLAKNIQYF
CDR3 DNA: TGTGCCAGTAGTCTAGTATGGGGGGGCCTAGCCAAAAACATTCAGTACTTC

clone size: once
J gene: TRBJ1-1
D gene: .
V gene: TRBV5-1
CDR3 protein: CASSFTGSHTEAFF
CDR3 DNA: TGCGCCAGCAGCTTCACGGGTTCGCACACTGAAGCTTTCTTT

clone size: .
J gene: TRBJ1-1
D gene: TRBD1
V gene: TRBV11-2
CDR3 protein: CASSQSDRGSATEAFF
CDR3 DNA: TGTGCCAGCAGCCAATCGGACAGGGGTTCGGCCACTGAAGCTTTCTTT

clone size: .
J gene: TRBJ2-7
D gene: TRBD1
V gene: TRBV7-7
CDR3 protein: CASSLGTGTGYEQYF
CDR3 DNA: TGTGCTAGCAGCTTAGGAACCGGGACAGGTTACGAGCAGTACTTC

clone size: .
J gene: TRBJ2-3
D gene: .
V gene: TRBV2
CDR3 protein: CASTLSTDTQYF
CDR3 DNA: TGTGCCAGCACCCTTAGCACAGATACGCAGTATTTT

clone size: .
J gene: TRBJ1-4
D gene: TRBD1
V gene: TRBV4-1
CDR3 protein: CASSLGTGGEKLFF
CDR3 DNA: TGCGCCAGCAGCCTCGGGACAGGGGGTGAAAAACTGTTTTTT

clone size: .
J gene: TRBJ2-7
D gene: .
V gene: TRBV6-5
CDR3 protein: CASSYWAGSSYEQYF
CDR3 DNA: TGTGCCAGCAGTTACTGGGCAGGCAGCTCCTACGAGCAGTACTTC

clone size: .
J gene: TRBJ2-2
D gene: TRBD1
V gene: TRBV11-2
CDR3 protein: CASSLGLGQGTMAGELFF
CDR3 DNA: TGTGCCAGCAGCTTAGGGCTAGGACAGGGTACAATGGCCGGGGAGCTGTTTTTT